Included here is one T cell receptor beta chain sequence, with context. Sequencing used immunoSEQ multiplex PCR; TCRdb keeps in-frame clones, though not all of them. The table includes 500,000 to 750,000 clones, around 89% detected once. These data belong to a study of shared T cell receptors in the human thymus. This CDR3 region has 15 residues. V was clipped by 6 bases and J by 2 bases; unmatched bases: 7. Germline-derived CDR1 and CDR2 are MNHEY and SVGAGI. Separately, the same data were catalogued under a study of human thymus T cells. That work contributes: All donors were healthy Finnish infants who were undergoing corrective surgery to treat congenital heart defects. Corrective heart surgery yielded resections, and these provided the thymus tissue. Gene usage (both V and J) appeared biased in thymic and blood repertoires.

This TCR was recovered from a boy under three years old with a congenital heart defect. This chain uses TRBV6-5 with TRBJ2-7, with 10 bases aligning to TRBD2. The sequenced material came from thymocytes. This CDR3 is CASSPTSGRAYEQYF. The CDR3 nucleotides are TGTGCCAGCAGCCCCACGAGCGGGAGGGCCTACGAGCAGTACTTC.